Included here is one T cell receptor (beta chain) sequence, with context. Data came from immunoSEQ multiplex PCR; TCRdb stores just in-frame clones and leaves some out. This sample yields roughly 10,000 clones, of which around 60% are seen a single time; approximately 15% belongs to the top ten. The treatment is: randomized to nivolumab then ipilimumab (arm A) or the reverse (arm B). The entry originates in a study of sequential checkpoint blockade in melanoma. Here the sequenced sample was CD8+ T cells sorted from blood (inferred from file names), taken from a patient given nivolumab and ipilimumab in sequence. The sequence derives from a human donor with melanoma.

CDR3 residues: CSAVNTGELFF. The CDR3 DNA reads TGCAGCGCCGTGAACACCGGGGAGCTGTTTTTT. V gene TRBV29-1 combines with J gene TRBJ2-2; D remains unclear. Germline CDR1 and CDR2: SQVTM and ANQGSEA. The V gene lost 7 bases and the J gene lost 1 base, with 4 bases spanning the gap. The CDR3 spans 11 residues.